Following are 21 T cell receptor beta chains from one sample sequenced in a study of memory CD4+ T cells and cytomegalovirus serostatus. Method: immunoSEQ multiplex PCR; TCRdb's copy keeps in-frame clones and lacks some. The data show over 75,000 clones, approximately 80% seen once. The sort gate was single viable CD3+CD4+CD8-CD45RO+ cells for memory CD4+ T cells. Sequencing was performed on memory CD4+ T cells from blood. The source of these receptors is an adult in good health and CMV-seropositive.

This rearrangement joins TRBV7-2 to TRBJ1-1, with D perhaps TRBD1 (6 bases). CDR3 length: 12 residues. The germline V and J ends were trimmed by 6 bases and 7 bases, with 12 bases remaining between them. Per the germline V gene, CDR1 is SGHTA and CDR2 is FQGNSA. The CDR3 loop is CASRRTVFEAFF. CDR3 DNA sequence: TGTGCCAGCAGGAGGACAGTATTTGAAGCTTTCTTT.

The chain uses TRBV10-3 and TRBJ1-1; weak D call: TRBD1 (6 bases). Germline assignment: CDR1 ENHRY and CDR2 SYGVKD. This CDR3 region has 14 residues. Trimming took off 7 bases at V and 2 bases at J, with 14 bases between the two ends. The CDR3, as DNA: TGTGCCATCAAGCCACAGGGAACAAACACTGAAGCTTTCTTT. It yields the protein CAIKPQGTNTEAFF.

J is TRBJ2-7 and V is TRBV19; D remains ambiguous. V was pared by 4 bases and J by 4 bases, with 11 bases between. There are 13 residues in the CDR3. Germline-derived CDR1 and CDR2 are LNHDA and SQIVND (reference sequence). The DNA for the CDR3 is TGTGCCAGTAGTAGGGAACAGACTTACGAGCAGTACTTC. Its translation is CASSREQTYEQYF.

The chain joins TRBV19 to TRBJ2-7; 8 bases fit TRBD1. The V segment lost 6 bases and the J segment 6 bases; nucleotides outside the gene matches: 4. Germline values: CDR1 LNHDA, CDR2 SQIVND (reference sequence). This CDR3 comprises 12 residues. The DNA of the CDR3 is TGTGCCAGTAGAACAGGGGGAGGCGAGCAGTACTTC. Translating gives CASRTGGGEQYF.

CDR3 in amino acids: CASSWTPGGGTEAFF. In nucleotides, the CDR3 is TGCGCCAGCAGCTGGACCCCGGGGGGGGGCACTGAAGCTTTCTTT. This sequence joins TRBV5-1 and TRBJ1-1; D possibly corresponds to TRBD1 (5 bases). The CDR3 consists of 15 residues. Germline V CDR1 and CDR2: SGHRS, YFSETQ. The V end lost 3 bases, the J end lost 4 bases, and 16 bases lay between the germline ends. The full variable domain, completed using reference TRBV5-1 and TRBJ1-1, is KAGVTQTPRYLIKTRGQQVTLSCSPISGHRSVSWYQQTPGQGLQFLFEYFSETQRNKGNFPGRFSGRQFSNSRSEMNVSTLELGDSALYLCASSWTPGGGTEAFFGQGTRLTVV.

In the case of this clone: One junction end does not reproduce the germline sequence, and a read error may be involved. CDR3 bases: TGTGCTAGCAGCTTAGGATCGGGATCGGAGCAGTACTTC. Protein product: CASSLGSGSEQYF. The J gene is TRBJ2-7, the V gene TRBV7-7, with D possibly being TRBD2 (5 bases). Germline CDR1 is SSHAT and CDR2 is FNYEAQ (reference sequence). The CDR3 runs to 13 residues.

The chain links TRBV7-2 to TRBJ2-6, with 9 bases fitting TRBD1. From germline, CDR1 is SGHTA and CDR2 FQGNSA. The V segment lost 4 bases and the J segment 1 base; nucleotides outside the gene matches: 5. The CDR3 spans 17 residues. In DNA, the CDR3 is TGTGCCAGCAGCTCTGGACAGGGGAATTCTGGGGCCAACGTCCTGACTTTC. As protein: CASSSGQGNSGANVLTF.

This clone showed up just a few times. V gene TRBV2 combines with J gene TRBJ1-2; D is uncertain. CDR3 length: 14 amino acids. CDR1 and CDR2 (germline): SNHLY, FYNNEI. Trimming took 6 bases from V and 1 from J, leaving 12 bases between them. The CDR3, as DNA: TGTGCCAGCAGGCTAAGGGTTCTTAACTATGGCTACACCTTC. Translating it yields CASRLRVLNYGYTF.

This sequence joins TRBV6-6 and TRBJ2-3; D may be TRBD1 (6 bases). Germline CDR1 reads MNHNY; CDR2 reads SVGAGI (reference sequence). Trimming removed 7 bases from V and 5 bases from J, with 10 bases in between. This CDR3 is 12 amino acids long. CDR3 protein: CASTDRGDTQYF. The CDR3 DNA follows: TGTGCCAGCACGGACAGAGGAGATACGCAGTATTTT.

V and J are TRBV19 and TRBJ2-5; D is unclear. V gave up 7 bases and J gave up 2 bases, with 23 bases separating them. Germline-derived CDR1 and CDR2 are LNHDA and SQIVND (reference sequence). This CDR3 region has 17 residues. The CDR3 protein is CASIEVMAGGPQETQYF. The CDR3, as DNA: TGTGCCAGTATTGAGGTTATGGCAGGCGGACCTCAAGAGACCCAGTACTTC.

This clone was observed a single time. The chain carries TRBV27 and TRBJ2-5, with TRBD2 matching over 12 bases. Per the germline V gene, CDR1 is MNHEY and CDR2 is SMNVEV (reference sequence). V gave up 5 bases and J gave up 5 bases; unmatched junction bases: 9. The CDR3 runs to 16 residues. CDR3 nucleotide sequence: TGTGCCAGCAGTCGCACCCCTAGCGGGAGGGTGGAGACCCAGTACTTC. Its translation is CASSRTPSGRVETQYF.

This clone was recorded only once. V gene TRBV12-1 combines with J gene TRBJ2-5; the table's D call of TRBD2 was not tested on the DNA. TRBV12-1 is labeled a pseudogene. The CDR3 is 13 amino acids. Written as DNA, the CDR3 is TGTGCCAGCAGCCCGGGGACTATACCGACCCAGTACTTC. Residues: CASSPGTIPTQYF.

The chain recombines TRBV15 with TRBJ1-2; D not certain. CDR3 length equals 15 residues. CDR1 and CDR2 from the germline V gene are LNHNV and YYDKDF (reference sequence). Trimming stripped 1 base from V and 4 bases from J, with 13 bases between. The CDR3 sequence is CATSRGPKETYGYTF. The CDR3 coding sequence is TGTGCCACCAGCAGAGGTCCGAAGGAGACCTATGGCTACACCTTC.

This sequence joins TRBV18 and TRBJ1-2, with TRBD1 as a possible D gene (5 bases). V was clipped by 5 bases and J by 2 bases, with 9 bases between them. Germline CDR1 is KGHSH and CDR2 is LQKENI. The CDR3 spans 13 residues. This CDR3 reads CASSGAINYGYTF. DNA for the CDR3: TGTGCCAGCTCAGGGGCCATAAACTATGGCTACACCTTC. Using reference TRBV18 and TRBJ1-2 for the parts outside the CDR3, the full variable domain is NAGVMQNPRHLVRRRGQEARLRCSPMKGHSHVYWYRQLPEEGLKFMVYLQKENIIDESGMPKERFSAEFPKEGPSILRIQQVVRGDSAAYFCASSGAINYGYTFGSGTRLTVV.

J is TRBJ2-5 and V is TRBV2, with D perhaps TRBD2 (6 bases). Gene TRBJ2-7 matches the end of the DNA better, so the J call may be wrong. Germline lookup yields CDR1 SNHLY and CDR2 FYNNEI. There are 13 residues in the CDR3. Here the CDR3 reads CASSPSASYEQYF. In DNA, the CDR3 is TGTGCCAGCAGTCCTAGCGCGTCCTACGAGCAGTACTTC.

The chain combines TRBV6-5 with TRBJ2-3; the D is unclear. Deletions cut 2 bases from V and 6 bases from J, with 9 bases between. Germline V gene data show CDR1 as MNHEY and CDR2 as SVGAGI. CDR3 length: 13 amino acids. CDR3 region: CASSYQVFDTQYF. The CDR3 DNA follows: TGTGCCAGCAGTTACCAAGTTTTTGATACGCAGTATTTT.

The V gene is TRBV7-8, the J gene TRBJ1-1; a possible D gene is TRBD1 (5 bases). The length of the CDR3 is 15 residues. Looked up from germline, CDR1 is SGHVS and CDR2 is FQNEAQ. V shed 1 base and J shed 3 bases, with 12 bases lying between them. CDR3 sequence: CASSLGQRVYTEAFF. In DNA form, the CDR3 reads TGTGCCAGCAGCTTAGGACAGAGAGTCTACACTGAAGCTTTCTTT.

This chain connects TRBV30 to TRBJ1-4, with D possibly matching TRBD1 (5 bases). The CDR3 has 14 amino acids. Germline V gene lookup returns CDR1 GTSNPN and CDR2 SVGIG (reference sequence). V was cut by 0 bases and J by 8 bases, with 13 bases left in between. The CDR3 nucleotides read TGTGCCTGGAGTGTACCAGGGTTCGGCGAAAAACTGTTTTTT. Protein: CAWSVPGFGEKLFF.

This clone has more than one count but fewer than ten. In nucleotides, the CDR3 is TGTGCCAGCAGCGTAGCCCCCAGAACTGGAAACACCATATATTTT. Its protein is CASSVAPRTGNTIYF. The gene calls are TRBV9 and TRBJ1-3; D gene uncertain. CDR3 size: 15 residues. The ends were cut back, 0 bases at V and 2 bases at J, with 9 bases in the middle. Germline loops: CDR1 SGDLS, CDR2 YYNGEE.

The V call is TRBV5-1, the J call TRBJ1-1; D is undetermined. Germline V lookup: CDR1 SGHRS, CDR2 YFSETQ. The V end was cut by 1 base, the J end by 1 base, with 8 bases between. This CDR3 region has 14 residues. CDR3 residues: CASSLRGRNTEAFF. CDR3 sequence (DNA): TGCGCCAGCAGCTTGCGCGGCCGGAACACTGAAGCTTTCTTT.

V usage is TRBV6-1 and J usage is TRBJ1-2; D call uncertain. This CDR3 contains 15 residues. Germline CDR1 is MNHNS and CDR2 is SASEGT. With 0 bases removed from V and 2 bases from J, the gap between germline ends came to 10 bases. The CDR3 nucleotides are TGTGCCAGCAGTGAAGCCGGGCAGTTCAACTATGGCTACACCTTC. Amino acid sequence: CASSEAGQFNYGYTF.